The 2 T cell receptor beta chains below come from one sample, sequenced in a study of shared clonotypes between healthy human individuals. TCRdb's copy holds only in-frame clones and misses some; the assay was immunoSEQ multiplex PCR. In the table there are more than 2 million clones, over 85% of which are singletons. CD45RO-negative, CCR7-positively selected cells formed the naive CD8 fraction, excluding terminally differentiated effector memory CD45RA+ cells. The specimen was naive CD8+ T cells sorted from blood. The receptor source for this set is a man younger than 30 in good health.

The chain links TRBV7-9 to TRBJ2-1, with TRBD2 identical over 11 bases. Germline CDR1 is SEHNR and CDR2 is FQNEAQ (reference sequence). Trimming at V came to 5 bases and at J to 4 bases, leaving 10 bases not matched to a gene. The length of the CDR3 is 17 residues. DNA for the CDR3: TGTGCCAGCAGCCCATTAGCGGGAGGGTATTCATACAATGAGCAGTTCTTC. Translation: CASSPLAGGYSYNEQFF. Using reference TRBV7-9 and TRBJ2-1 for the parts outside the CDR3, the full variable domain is DTGVSQNPRHKITKRGQNVTFRCDPISEHNRLYWYRQTLGQGPEFLTYFQNEAQLEKSRLLSDRFSAERPKGSFSTLEIQRTEQGDSAMYLCASSPLAGGYSYNEQFFGPGTRLTVL.

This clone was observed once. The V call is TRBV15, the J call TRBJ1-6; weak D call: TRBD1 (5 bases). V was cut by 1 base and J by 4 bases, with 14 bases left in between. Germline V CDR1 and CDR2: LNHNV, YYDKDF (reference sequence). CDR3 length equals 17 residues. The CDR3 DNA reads TGTGCCACCAGCAGAGGGGAAACAGGATTTTATAATTCACCCCTCCACTTT. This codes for CATSRGETGFYNSPLHF.